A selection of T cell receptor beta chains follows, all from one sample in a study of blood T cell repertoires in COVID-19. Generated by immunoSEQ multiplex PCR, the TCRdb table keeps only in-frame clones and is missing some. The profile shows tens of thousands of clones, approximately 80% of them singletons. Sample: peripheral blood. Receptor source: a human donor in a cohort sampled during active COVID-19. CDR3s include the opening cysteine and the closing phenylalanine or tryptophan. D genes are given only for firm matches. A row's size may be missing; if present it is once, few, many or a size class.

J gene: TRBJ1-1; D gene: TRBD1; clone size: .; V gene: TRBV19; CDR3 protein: CASRITGAENTEAFF; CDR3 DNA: TGTGCCAGCCGAATTACAGGGGCGGAGAACACTGAAGCTTTCTTT
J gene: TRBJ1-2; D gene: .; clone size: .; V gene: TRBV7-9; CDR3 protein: CASSLVVDGYTF; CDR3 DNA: TGTGCCAGCAGCTTAGTGGTAGATGGCTACACCTTC
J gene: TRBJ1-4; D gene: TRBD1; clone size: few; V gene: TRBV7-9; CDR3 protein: CASGTGFEKLFF; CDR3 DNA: TGTGCATCCGGGACAGGGTTTGAAAAACTGTTTTTT
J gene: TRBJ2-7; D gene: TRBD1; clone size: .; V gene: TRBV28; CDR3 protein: CASGEGQGYEQYF; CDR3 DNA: TGTGCCAGCGGGGAGGGACAGGGCTACGAGCAGTACTTC
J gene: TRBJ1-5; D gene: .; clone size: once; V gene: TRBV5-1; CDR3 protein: CASSLEGVNQPQHF; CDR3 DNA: TGCGCCAGCAGCTTGGAAGGGGTCAATCAGCCCCAGCATTTT
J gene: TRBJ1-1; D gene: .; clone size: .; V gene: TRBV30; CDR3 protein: CAWSFNSGSEAFF; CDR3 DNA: TGTGCCTGGAGTTTCAACAGTGGATCTGAAGCTTTCTTT
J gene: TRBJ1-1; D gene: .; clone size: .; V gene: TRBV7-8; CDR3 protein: CASSLAWGAEAFF; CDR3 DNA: TGTGCCAGCAGCTTAGCGTGGGGCGCTGAAGCTTTCTTT
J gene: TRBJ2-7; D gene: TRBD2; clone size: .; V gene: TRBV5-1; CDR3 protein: CASSLAGLAAYEQYF; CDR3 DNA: TGCGCCAGCAGCTTGGCTGGGCTAGCGGCCTACGAGCAGTACTTC
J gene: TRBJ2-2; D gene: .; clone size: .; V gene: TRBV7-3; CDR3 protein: CASSLTPRLPGELFF; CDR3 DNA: TGTGCCAGCAGCTTAACCCCCAGGTTGCCCGGGGAGCTGTTTTTT
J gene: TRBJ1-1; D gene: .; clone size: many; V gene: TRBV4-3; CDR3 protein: CASSQGSDGGTEAFF; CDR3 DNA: TGCGCCAGCAGCCAAGGGTCGGATGGAGGCACTGAAGCTTTCTTT
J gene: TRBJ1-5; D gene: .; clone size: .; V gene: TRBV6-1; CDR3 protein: CASSVVPGAGNQPQHF; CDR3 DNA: TGTGCCAGCAGTGTCGTACCAGGGGCGGGCAATCAGCCCCAGCATTTT
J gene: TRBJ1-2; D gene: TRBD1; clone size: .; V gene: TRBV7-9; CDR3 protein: CASSLHSGGKDGYTF; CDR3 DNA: TGTGCCAGCAGCTTACACTCAGGGGGCAAGGATGGCTACACCTTC
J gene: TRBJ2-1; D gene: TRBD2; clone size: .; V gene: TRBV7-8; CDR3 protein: CASSELAREQFF; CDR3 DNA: TGTGCCAGCAGCGAACTAGCGAGAGAGCAGTTCTTC
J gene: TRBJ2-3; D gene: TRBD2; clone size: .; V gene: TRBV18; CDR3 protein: CASSPSGASTDTQYF; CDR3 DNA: TGTGCCAGCTCACCTAGCGGGGCTAGCACAGATACGCAGTATTTT
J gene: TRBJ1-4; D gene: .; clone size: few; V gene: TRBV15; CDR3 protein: CATSRDYRGQRHEKLFF; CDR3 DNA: TGTGCCACCAGCAGAGATTATCGAGGGCAGAGGCATGAAAAACTGTTTTTT
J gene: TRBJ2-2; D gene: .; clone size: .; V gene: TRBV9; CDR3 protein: CASRGSRGDTGELFF; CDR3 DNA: TGTGCCAGCAGGGGTAGCAGGGGTGACACCGGGGAGCTGTTTTTT
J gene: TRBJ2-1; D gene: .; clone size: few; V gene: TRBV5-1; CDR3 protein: CASSSQAGLADNEQFF; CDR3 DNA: TGCGCCAGCAGCTCTCAAGCCGGGCTAGCTGACAATGAGCAGTTCTTC
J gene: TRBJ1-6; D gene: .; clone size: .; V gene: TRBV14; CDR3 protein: CASSQRRSDNSPLHF; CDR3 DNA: TGTGCCAGCAGCCAACGAAGGAGTGATAATTCACCCCTCCACTTT
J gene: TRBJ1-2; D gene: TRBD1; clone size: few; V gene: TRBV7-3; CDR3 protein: CASSAGTGGPYGYTF; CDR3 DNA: TGTGCCAGCAGCGCCGGAACAGGGGGCCCCTATGGCTACACCTTC
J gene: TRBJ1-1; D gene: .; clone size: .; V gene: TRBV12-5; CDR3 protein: CASGTPTELMNTEAFF; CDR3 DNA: TGTGCTAGTGGTACCCCGACAGAATTAATGAACACTGAAGCTTTCTTT
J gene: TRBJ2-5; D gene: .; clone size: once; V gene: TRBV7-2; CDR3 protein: CASSLATGLAETQYF; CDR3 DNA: TGTGCCAGCAGCTTAGCAACAGGCCTGGCAGAGACCCAGTACTTC
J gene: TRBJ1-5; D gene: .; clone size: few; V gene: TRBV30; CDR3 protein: CAWSAGYYQPQHF; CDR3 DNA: TGTGCCTGGAGTGCAGGGTATTATCAGCCCCAGCATTTT
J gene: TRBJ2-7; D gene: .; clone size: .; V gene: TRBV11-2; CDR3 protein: CASSFLSSVEGQNYEQYF; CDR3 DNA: TGTGCCAGCAGCTTTCTCTCCTCGGTGGAGGGACAGAACTACGAGCAGTACTTC
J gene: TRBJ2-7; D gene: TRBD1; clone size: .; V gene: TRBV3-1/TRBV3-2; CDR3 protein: CASSPGQGPYEQYF; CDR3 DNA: TGTGCCAGCAGCCCCGGACAGGGACCCTACGAGCAGTACTTC
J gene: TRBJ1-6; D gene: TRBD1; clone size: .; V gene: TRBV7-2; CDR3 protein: CASSLAPAGGYSPLHF; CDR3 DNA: TGTGCCAGCAGCTTAGCCCCGGCAGGGGGTTATTCACCCCTCCACTTT
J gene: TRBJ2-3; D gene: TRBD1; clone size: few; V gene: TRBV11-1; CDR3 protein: CASSLSGTGISDTQYF; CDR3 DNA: TGTGCCAGCAGCCTTTCCGGGACAGGGATTTCAGATACGCAGTATTTT
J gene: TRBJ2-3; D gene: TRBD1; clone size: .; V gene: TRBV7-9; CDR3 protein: CASSPGTGGTDTQYF; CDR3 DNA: TGTGCCAGCAGCCCCGGGACAGGCGGGACAGATACGCAGTATTTT
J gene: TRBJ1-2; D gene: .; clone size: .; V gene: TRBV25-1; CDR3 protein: CASSKAGGYTF; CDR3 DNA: TGTGCCAGCAGTAAAGCAGGCGGCTACACCTTC
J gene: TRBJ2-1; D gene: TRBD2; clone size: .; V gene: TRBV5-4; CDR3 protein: CASSPSGTSGYNEQFF; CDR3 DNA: TGTGCCAGCAGCCCGAGCGGGACTAGCGGATACAATGAGCAGTTCTTC
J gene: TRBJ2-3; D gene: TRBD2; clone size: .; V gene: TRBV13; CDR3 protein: CASSLDAGGLTDTQYF; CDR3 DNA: TGTGCCAGCAGCTTAGACGCGGGGGGACTTACAGATACGCAGTATTTT
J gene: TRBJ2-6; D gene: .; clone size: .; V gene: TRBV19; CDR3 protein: CASSPGRQGAGANVLTF; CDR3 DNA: TGTGCCAGTAGTCCCGGGAGACAGGGAGCTGGGGCCAACGTCCTGACTTTC
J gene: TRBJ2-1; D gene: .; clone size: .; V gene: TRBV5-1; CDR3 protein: CASSLADSYNEQFF; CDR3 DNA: TGCGCCAGCAGCTTGGCCGACAGCTACAATGAGCAGTTCTTC